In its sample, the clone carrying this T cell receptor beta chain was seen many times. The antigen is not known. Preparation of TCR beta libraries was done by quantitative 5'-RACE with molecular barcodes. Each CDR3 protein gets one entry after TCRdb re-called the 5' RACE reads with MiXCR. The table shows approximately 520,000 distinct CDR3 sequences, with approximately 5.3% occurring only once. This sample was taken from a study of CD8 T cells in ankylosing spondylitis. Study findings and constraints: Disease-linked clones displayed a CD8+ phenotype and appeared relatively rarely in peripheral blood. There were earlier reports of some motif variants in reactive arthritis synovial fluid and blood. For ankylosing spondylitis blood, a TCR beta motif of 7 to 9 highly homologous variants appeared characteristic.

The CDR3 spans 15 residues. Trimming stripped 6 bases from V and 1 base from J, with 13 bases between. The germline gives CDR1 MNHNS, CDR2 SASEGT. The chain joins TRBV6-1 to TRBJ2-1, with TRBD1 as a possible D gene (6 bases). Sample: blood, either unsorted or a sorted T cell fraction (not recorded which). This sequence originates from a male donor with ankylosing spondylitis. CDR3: CASSPHRASYNEQFF. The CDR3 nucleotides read TGTGCCAGCAGCCCCCACAGGGCTTCCTACAATGAGCAGTTCTTC.